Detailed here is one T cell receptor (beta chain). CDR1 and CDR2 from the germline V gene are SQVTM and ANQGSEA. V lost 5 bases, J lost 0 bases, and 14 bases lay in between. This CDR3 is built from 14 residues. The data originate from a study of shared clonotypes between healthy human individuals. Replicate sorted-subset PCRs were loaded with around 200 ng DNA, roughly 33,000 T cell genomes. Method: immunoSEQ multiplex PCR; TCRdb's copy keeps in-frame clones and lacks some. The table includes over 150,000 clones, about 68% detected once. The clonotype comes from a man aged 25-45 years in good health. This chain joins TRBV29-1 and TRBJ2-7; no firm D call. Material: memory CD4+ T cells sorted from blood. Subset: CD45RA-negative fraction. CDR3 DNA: TGCAGCGTTCTCCCTACAGAGAGCTCCTACGAGCAGTACTTC. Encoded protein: CSVLPTESSYEQYF.